What follows are 3 T cell receptor beta chains derived from one specimen sequenced in a study of identical twins. TCRdb re-called the 5' RACE reads through MiXCR, storing one row per CDR3 protein. This sample has 130,000 to 150,000 distinct CDR3 sequences, with 3.5% found just once. Material: memory T cells sorted from blood. The receptors come from a man aged 18 to 30 in good health.

The rearrangement joins TRBV7-2 to TRBJ1-3, with D perhaps matching TRBD1 (5 bases). Germline V gene data show CDR1 as SGHTA and CDR2 as FQGNSA. The CDR3 spans 15 residues. Deletions cut 5 bases from V and 4 bases from J, with 15 bases between. CDR3 sequence (DNA): TGTGCCAGCAGCCGTGGGGCGCTGGGCGGAAACACCATATATTTT. Translated: CASSRGALGGNTIYF.

In this sample, this clonotype turned up a few times. This chain uses TRBV7-2 with TRBJ2-7, with TRBD1 matching 8 bases. V gave up 5 bases and J gave up 0 bases; unmatched junction bases: 6. The CDR3 runs to 15 residues. Germline V lookup: CDR1 SGHTA, CDR2 FQGNSA. CDR3 DNA: TGTGCCAGCAGCCCGGGACAGGCGAACTCCTACGAGCAGTACTTC. This encodes CASSPGQANSYEQYF.

On this clonotype itself: One base away lies a much larger clone, so this may be a sequencing read error. As the CDR3 is not closed by the conserved phenylalanine or tryptophan, this likely results from a read error. V usage is TRBV20-1 and J usage is TRBJ2-1; 11 nucleotides match TRBD2. The length of the CDR3 is 17 residues. Germline V gene lookup returns CDR1 DFQATT and CDR2 SNEGSKA (reference sequence). V trimming: 3 bases; J trimming: 8 bases; junction bases outside the gene matches: 15. The chain's CDR3 is CSASGSGTSGSVDEQFC. Written as DNA, the CDR3 is TGCAGTGCTAGCGGGTCCGGGACTAGCGGCTCTGTAGATGAGCAGTTCTGC.